This TCR beta chain was captured by sequencing in a study of neurological immune-mediated disorders. Study-level findings and limits: HTLV-1-associated myelopathy had the most TCR clonal expansion, and multiple sclerosis had the least, less than healthy controls.

The sample holds many counts of this clonotype. Its antigen is unidentified. TCRdb reprocessed the 5' RACE reads via MiXCR and lists one record per CDR3 protein. The sample has approximately 87,000 distinct CDR3 sequences; around 14% are singletons. Unsorted libraries were generated from 2 million PBMCs held at -80 degrees C. The clonotype originates from a woman aged 45-65 years in good health. The sequencing input was PBMCs.

CDR3 protein: CAAGGGGQPQHF. CDR3 sequence (DNA): TGTGCCGCTGGGGGCGGAGGGCAGCCCCAGCATTTT. The chain carries TRBV6-5 and TRBJ1-5, with D perhaps matching TRBD1 (6 bases). Germline V gives CDR1 MNHEY, CDR2 SVGAGI. Trimming cost V 11 bases and J 7 bases, with 15 bases left between them. There are 12 residues in the CDR3.